This TCR beta chain is drawn from a study of shared clonotypes between healthy human individuals. Every donor, a Caucasian adult, lived in Nashville, Tennessee. There are 15 residues in the CDR3. The germline CDR1 and CDR2 sequences are SGHNT and YYREEE (reference sequence). With V trimmed by 2 bases and J by 1 base, 4 bases remained unmatched. Sequencing was performed with immunoSEQ multiplex PCR; in TCRdb, only in-frame clones are kept and a portion is missing. The table lists fewer than 2.5 million clones, more than 85% of them singletons. This TCR was recovered from a man in his late teens or twenties in good health. Some clones in this sample may be carry-over from other donors' samples. Sequencing was carried out using naive CD4+ T cells from PBMCs. The subset denotes: CD45RA+ positively selected. This chain links TRBV5-4 with TRBJ1-2, with TRBD1 matching over 8 bases. CDR3 residues: CASSLNRGVNYGYTF. The CDR3 DNA is TGTGCCAGCAGCTTAAACAGGGGGGTTAACTATGGCTACACCTTC.